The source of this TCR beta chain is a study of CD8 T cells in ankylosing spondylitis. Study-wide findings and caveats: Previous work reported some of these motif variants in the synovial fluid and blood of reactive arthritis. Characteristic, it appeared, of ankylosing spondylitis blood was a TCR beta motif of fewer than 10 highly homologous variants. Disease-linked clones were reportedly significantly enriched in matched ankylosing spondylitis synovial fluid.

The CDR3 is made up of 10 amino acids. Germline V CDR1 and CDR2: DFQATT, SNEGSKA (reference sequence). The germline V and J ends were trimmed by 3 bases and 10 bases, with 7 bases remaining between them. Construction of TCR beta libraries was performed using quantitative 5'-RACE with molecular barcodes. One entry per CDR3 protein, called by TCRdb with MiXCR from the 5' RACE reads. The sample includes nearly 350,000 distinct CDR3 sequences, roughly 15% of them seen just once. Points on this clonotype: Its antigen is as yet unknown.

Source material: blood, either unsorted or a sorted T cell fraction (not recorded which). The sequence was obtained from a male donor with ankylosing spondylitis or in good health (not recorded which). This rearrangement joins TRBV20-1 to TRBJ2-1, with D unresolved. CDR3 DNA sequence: TGCAGTGCTAGGGCAGAAGAGCAGTTCTTC. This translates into CSARAEEQFF.